The entry that follows covers one TCR beta chain sequence. Its antigen remains unidentified. The data stem from a study of OX40 agonist ivuxolimab in advanced cancers. Assay: immunoSEQ multiplex PCR; the TCRdb copy retains only in-frame clones and omits some. The table has some 80,000 clones, approximately 80% seen once. Study findings and constraints: On average, CD8+ T cells showed a greater number of expanded clones than CD4+.

Deletions cut 4 bases from V and 6 bases from J, with 22 bases between. The CDR3 sequence is 17 residues long. Germline CDR1 and CDR2: SGHTA and FQGNSA. This receptor was obtained from an adult with an advanced solid tumor such as melanoma, head and neck, liver or kidney cancer. This chain uses TRBV7-2 with TRBJ2-1, with D possibly matching TRBD1 (6 bases). This sample comprised CD4+ or CD8+ T cells sorted from blood, obtained in a trial of the OX40 agonist ivuxolimab. The CDR3 nucleotides are TGTGCCAGCAGCTCCCGCTACAGGGATTGGACTTCCAATGAGCAGTTCTTC. The encoded protein is CASSSRYRDWTSNEQFF.